This entry features one TCR beta chain sequence. Original handling: Researchers report that nucleated cell counts were estimated from reference gene primer amplification. The assay was immunoSEQ multiplex PCR, and TCRdb's table has in-frame clones only and misses some. V, J and clone size were drawn from that table, and D and trimming were deduced from the DNA. Among about 400,000 clones listed, around 87% were seen once. These data originate in a study of blood T cell repertoires in COVID-19. Trimming took 1 base from V and 4 from J, leaving 10 bases between them. The CDR3 consists of 14 residues. The V gene's germline CDR1 is SEHNR and CDR2 FQNEAQ (reference sequence).

Sequencing used peripheral blood. The source of this sequence is a human donor in a cohort sampled during active COVID-19. The chain employs TRBV7-9 and TRBJ1-2; D possibly corresponds to TRBD1 (6 bases). CDR3 coding DNA: TGTGCCAGCAGCTTAGGGGGGCTAGGCTATGGCTACACCTTC. Its protein product is CASSLGGLGYGYTF.